In this sample, the clone carrying this T cell receptor beta chain turned up a few times. Its antigen is still unknown. The authors made TCR beta cDNA from approximately 500 ng total RNA with a constant-region primer. Slightly modified ARM-PCR served as the procedure for the TCR beta libraries. These libraries came from three rounds of nested multiplex PCR. Researchers ran the first two PCR rounds for roughly 10 cycles each with TRBV1-TRBV30 forward primers and a C-beta reverse primer. TCRdb redid the calling of the multiplex PCR reads with MiXCR, one entry per CDR3 protein. Of 100,000 to 150,000 distinct CDR3 sequences in the sample, 60% to 80% are singletons; the top ten hold 7.5% to 8.5%. Investigators took RNA and DNA out together from 20-30 mg of unsorted bulk tissue. The germline V and J ends were trimmed by 5 bases and 6 bases, with 10 bases remaining between them. The CDR3 runs to 13 residues. Germline CDR1 reads SNHLY; CDR2 reads FYNNEI.

The source of the sample is a study of tumor-infiltrating lymphocytes in primary liver carcinoma. Study-wide background: Samples returned roughly 3.5 to 7.5 million productive TCRbeta reads each. Read depth did not differ significantly between tissue types. Study conclusions and caveats: Compared with blood, tumor repertoires held significantly more in their top 250 clones. Overlap between tumor regions exceeded overlap of tumor with adjacent tissue or blood. Just around 7.5-25% of top clones spanned all five tumor regions.

The chain employs TRBV2 and TRBJ2-2; D not certain. This sequence originates from a woman aged 55-70 years with primary liver carcinoma and hepatitis B virus infection. Sequencing was done on a sample of liver tumor tissue from sampling region 3. Subset described: tumor region T3, left-lateral pole. CDR3 residues: CASSFNSPGELFF. The DNA for the CDR3 is TGTGCCAGCAGTTTTAACTCCCCCGGGGAGCTGTTTTTT.